This T cell receptor (beta chain) was obtained from a study of T cell changes during pregnancy in multiple sclerosis. Generated by immunoSEQ multiplex PCR, the TCRdb table keeps only in-frame clones and is missing some. The data show about 46,000 clones, 75% to 95% seen once. The V segment lost 3 bases and the J segment 4 bases; nucleotides outside the gene matches: 8. CDR1 is SNHLY, CDR2 FYNNEI, per germline. CDR3 length: 15 amino acids. The sequenced sample was CD8+ T cells from peripheral blood mononuclear cells, obtained after pregnancy. This receptor was obtained from a female donor with multiple sclerosis, enrolled in a pregnancy study. The rearrangement links TRBV2 to TRBJ2-7, with 8 bases aligning to TRBD2. The CDR3, as DNA: TGTGCCAGCAGTGAGGCCGGACTAGCAGATTACGAGCAGTACTTC. Translated, it gives CASSEAGLADYEQYF.